Each of the 10 T cell receptor beta chains below was sequenced from the same sample in a study of T cells after yellow fever vaccination. TCRdb called the 5' RACE reads again in MiXCR, with one record for every CDR3 protein. This sample has around 350,000 distinct CDR3 sequences, with around 6.4% found just once. The material was PBMCs, obtained 5 days after the yellow fever booster vaccination. The receptors were gathered from a man aged 30-40 years who received the YFV17D yellow fever vaccine.

This clonotype was counted many times. The chain carries TRBV5-1 and TRBJ1-5; 9 bases match TRBD1. The ends lost 4 bases at V and 3 bases at J; junction bases unmatched: 5. Germline assignment: CDR1 SGHRS and CDR2 YFSETQ. There are 15 residues in the CDR3. The CDR3 DNA reads as TGCGCCAGCAGCCCGGGACAGGGCCCCAATCAGCCCCAGCATTTT. Residues: CASSPGQGPNQPQHF.

This clonotype was recorded many times. CDR3 sequence: CASSIAGGGEQFF. The CDR3, as DNA: TGTGCCAGCAGTATAGCGGGAGGGGGTGAGCAGTTCTTC. The chain joins TRBV7-9 to TRBJ2-1; 11 nucleotides line up with TRBD2. This CDR3 is built from 13 residues. CDR1 SEHNR and CDR2 FQNEAQ come from the germline V gene (reference sequence). With V trimmed by 6 bases and J by 9 bases, 4 bases remained unmatched.

This clonotype was seen only a few times. The chain links TRBV3-1 to TRBJ2-7, with TRBD2 as a possible D gene (5 bases). This CDR3 region has 15 residues. V lost 0 bases, J lost 0 bases, and 9 bases lay in between. CDR1 and CDR2 from the germline V gene are LGHDT and YNNKEL (reference sequence). CDR3 loop: CASSQEEDYSYEQYF. CDR3 nucleotide sequence: TGTGCCAGCAGCCAAGAGGAGGATTACTCCTACGAGCAGTACTTC.

This clonotype was observed a handful of times. The CDR3 DNA follows: TGTGCCAGCAGCACAGTGAACACCGGGGAGCTGTTTTTT. Its translation is CASSTVNTGELFF. The rearrangement links TRBV12-3 or TRBV12-4 to TRBJ2-2; D uncertain. Trimming stripped 6 bases from V and 1 base from J, with 6 bases between. The CDR3 runs 13 residues.

Note on this clonotype: The junction departs from germline at one end; a sequencing error may be responsible. The DNA for the CDR3 is TGCTGTGCCGTAACTAGCGGGAGGGGATCCGGGGAGCTGTTTTTT. As protein: CCAVTSGRGSGELFF. The rearrangement links TRBV20-1 to TRBJ2-2; 13 nucleotides match TRBD2. CDR3 length: 15 amino acids. Germline assignment: CDR1 DFQATT and CDR2 SNEGSKA (reference sequence).

This CDR3 is CASPPGALTYYEQFF. CDR3 DNA sequence: TGTGCCAGCCCACCTGGGGCCCTTACATATTATGAGCAGTTCTTC. The chain employs TRBV11-2 and TRBJ2-1; D is possibly TRBD1 (5 bases). Per germline, CDR1 SGHAT and CDR2 FQNNGV. This CDR3 comprises 15 residues. The germline V and J ends were trimmed by 8 bases and 8 bases, with 22 bases remaining between them.

This clonotype was observed a handful of times. V usage is TRBV7-9 and J usage is TRBJ1-2; D gene uncertain. Germline-derived CDR1 and CDR2 are SEHNR and FQNEAQ (reference sequence). The CDR3 is made up of 13 amino acids. V lost 4 bases, J lost 8 bases, and 14 bases lay in between. The CDR3 region is CASSSTLSRGYTF. The CDR3 bases are TGTGCCAGCAGCTCCACCCTTTCTAGGGGCTACACCTTC.

The chain has TRBV28 and TRBJ2-2; D uncertain. Trimming took 5 bases from V and 4 from J, leaving 11 bases between them. Germline loops: CDR1 MDHEN, CDR2 SYDVKM. The CDR3 runs 14 residues. CDR3 sequence (DNA): TGTGCCAGCAGTCTCGGTCCGATCACCGGGGAGCTGTTTTTT. As protein: CASSLGPITGELFF.

This rearrangement joins TRBV27 to TRBJ2-1; D call uncertain. V lost 5 bases, J lost 12 bases, and 17 bases lay in between. This CDR3 is built from 13 residues. Germline lookup yields CDR1 MNHEY and CDR2 SMNVEV (reference sequence). The CDR3 sequence is CASSPPSLLVQFF. CDR3 DNA: TGTGCCAGCAGTCCCCCCAGTCTGCTTGTGCAGTTCTTC.

This clonotype was counted at least ten times. J is TRBJ2-7 and V is TRBV20-1, with 10 bases identical to TRBD2. Germline V gives CDR1 DFQATT, CDR2 SNEGSKA (reference sequence). V was pared by 3 bases and J by 2 bases, with 4 bases of the junction left unmatched. This CDR3 region has 14 residues. In DNA form, the CDR3 reads TGCAGTGCTAGCATTAGCGGGGGGCCCTACGAGCAGTACTTC. Amino acids: CSASISGGPYEQYF.